This T cell receptor beta chain was captured in a study of T cell changes during pregnancy in multiple sclerosis. Germline V CDR1 and CDR2: LGHNA, YSLEER. V trimming: 3 bases; J trimming: 7 bases; junction bases outside the gene matches: 7. CDR3 length equals 16 residues. Libraries were prepared by immunoSEQ multiplex PCR; TCRdb keeps only in-frame clonotypes and omits some of them. The sample holds 39,000 or so clones; 90% are singletons and the top ten take roughly 10%. The chain carries TRBV4-3 and TRBJ2-3, with TRBD2 matching over 13 bases. The material sequenced was CD8+ T cells from peripheral blood mononuclear cells, taken in the first trimester of pregnancy. The origin of this receptor is a female donor with multiple sclerosis, enrolled in a pregnancy study. In DNA form, the CDR3 reads TGCGCCAGCAGCCAGGAACTAGCGGGGGGGCCGAATACGCAGTATTTT. Translation: CASSQELAGGPNTQYF.